The source of this T cell receptor (beta chain) is a study of PD-1 blockade in classical Hodgkin lymphoma. Comments on this clone: Its antigen is not identified.

Here immunoSEQ multiplex PCR was the method, and the copy in TCRdb shows in-frame clones only, minus some. The table lists approximately 52,000 clones, around 86% of them singletons. Sample time point: cycle 4 day 1 (C4D1), after five to seven weeks of nivolumab. No patient escaped relapse after autologous stem cell transplantation, and brentuximab vedotin exposure varied. Points from the study as a whole: Those patients who began receiving nivolumab less than 1 year after ASCT had lower diversity, and they were excluded. Relapsed/refractory patients reportedly had the lowest baseline TCR diversity, below newly diagnosed patients, who were below healthy donors. TCR diversity rose significantly by C4D1 in CD4+ but not CD8+ cells. Prior to therapy, complete responders displayed diversity much like that of newly diagnosed patients.

Trimming shortened V by 7 bases and J by 5 bases, and 15 bases separated the two germline ends. CDR3 length: 12 amino acids. Germline V gene sequence: CDR1 SQVTM, CDR2 ANQGSEA. The chain links TRBV29-1 to TRBJ2-7; D possibly corresponds to TRBD2 (6 bases). The specimen was peripheral blood mononuclear cells (PBMCs), collected before the fourth cycle of nivolumab. The receptor was isolated from a human donor with classical Hodgkin lymphoma. The CDR3 sequence is CSAGGLRNEQYF. The CDR3 coding sequence is TGCAGCGCTGGGGGACTGAGAAACGAGCAGTACTTC.